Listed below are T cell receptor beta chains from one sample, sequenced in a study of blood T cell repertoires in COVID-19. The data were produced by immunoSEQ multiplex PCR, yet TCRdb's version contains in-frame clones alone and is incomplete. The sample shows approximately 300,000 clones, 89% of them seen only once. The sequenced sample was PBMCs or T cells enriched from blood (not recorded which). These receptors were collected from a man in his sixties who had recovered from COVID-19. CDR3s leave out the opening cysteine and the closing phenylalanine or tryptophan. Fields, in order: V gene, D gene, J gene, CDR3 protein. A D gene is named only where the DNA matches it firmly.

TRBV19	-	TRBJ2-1	ASREGLSSYNEQF
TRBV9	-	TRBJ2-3	ASSVAGSTDTQY
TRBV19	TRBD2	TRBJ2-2	ASMRGAPNTGELF
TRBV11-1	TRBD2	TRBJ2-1	ASSFLSGRALGEQF
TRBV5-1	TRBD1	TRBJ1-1	ASSRQGNTEAF
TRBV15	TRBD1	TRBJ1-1	ATSRDRERTEAF
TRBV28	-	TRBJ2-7	ASTQLTATYEQY
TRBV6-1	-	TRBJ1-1	ASSVSGRSYTLNTEAF
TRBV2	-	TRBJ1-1	ASTGTIRESEAF
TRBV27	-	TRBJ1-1	ASSLLWRNTEAF
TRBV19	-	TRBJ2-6	ASKAEKSSGANVLT
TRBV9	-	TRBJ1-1	ASSVAAGNTEAF
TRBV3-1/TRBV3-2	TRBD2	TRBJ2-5	ASSHRTSVETQY
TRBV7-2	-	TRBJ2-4	ASSSELAINIQY
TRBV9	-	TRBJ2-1	ASSVVDSHNEQF
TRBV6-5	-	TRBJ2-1	ATKGGDEQF
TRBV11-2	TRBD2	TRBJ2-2	ASSSGLAGEAGELF
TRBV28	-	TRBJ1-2	ASSLRDYGYT
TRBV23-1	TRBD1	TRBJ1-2	ASSHPRDSPHYGYT
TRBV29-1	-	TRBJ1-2	SVEVGPYGYT
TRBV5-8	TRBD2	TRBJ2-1	ASRRTSGRSYNEQF
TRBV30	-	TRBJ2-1	AWRSIPTTNNEQF
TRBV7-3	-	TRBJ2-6	ASSSGGRTGANVLT
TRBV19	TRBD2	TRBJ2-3	ATSPGTSGWDTQY
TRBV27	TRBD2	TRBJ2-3	ASSPRSGRPHTDTQY
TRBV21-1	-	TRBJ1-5	ASSAPRDKSQPQH